This TCR beta chain was retrieved from a study of OX40 agonist ivuxolimab in advanced cancers. The assay was immunoSEQ multiplex PCR, and TCRdb's table has in-frame clones only and misses some. The data show approximately 40,000 clones, more than 85% seen once. V trimming: 8 bases; J trimming: 7 bases; junction bases outside the gene matches: 10. This CDR3 region has 14 residues. CDR1 and CDR2 from the germline V gene are SGHRS and YFSETQ. No patient had autoimmune disease or received systemic immunosuppression. The specimen was CD4+ or CD8+ T cells sorted from blood, collected in a trial of the OX40 agonist ivuxolimab. The V and J genes are TRBV5-1 and TRBJ2-1; TRBD1 agrees at 9 bases. The clonotype comes from an adult with an advanced solid tumor such as melanoma, head and neck, liver or kidney cancer. The CDR3 loop is CASEAGTGRNEQFF. The CDR3 bases are TGCGCCAGTGAGGCCGGGACAGGGAGGAATGAGCAGTTCTTC.